The 3 T cell receptor beta chains listed next were all sequenced from one sample in a study of control samples from healthy donors and cancer patients. The table came from immunoSEQ multiplex PCR; TCRdb's copy has only in-frame clones and leaves some out. Of some 100,000 clones listed, about four fifths were seen once; the top ten hold about 11%. Sample: blood. All receptors derive from a woman under 40 in good health.

The rearrangement joins TRBV6-5 to TRBJ1-4; TRBD1 agrees at 8 bases. J lost 9 bases, V lost 0 bases, and 9 bases had no gene match. CDR1 is MNHEY and CDR2 is SVGAGI in the germline V gene. This CDR3 spans 16 amino acids. The CDR3 sequence is CASSYSPSDRAQKLFF. Written as DNA, the CDR3 is TGTGCCAGCAGTTACTCGCCATCGGACAGGGCGCAAAAACTGTTTTTT.

This rearrangement joins TRBV9 to TRBJ1-3, with 7 positions matching TRBD1. CDR1 SGDLS and CDR2 YYNGEE come from the germline V gene. The CDR3 contains 15 residues. The V segment lost 3 bases and the J segment 2 bases; nucleotides outside the gene matches: 5. As DNA, the CDR3 is TGTGCCAGCAGCGCTAATGACAGGGCTGGAAACACCATATATTTT. Translated, it gives CASSANDRAGNTIYF. The full variable domain, completed using reference TRBV9 and TRBJ1-3, is DSGVTQTPKHLITATGQRVTLRCSPRSGDLSVYWYQQSLDQGLQFLIQYYNGEERAKGNILERFSAQQFPDLHSELNLSSLELGDSALYFCASSANDRAGNTIYFGEGSWLTVV.

The chain is built from TRBV5-1 and TRBJ2-7; TRBD1 matches 7 bases. The CDR3 spans 15 residues. The J segment lost 0 bases and the V segment lost 2 bases, leaving 5 bases of the junction unmatched. CDR1 and CDR2 (germline): SGHRS, YFSETQ. The CDR3 nucleotides are TGCGCCAGCAGCTTACAGGGGCCCCCCTCCTACGAGCAGTACTTC. Translation gives CASSLQGPPSYEQYF.